This T cell receptor beta chain comes out of a study of shared clonotypes between healthy human individuals. Worth noting for this clone: The antigen is undetermined.

Germline CDR1 is SGDLS and CDR2 is YYNGEE. The CDR3 has 15 residues. Between the trimmed V and J ends, which lost 0 bases and 4 bases, there was a span of 11 bases. The sorted-subset replicate PCRs were given roughly 190 ng DNA, which is 30,000 or so T cell genomes. Per the study methods: Filtering was not the same, since immunoSEQ gave junction-only sequences without quality scores. Assay: immunoSEQ multiplex PCR; the TCRdb copy retains only in-frame clones and omits some. D and trimming were read from the DNA, whereas the V and J calls and clone size are those reported in that table. The sample contains 2.3 million or so clones, 85% to 95% of which appear only once. Points from the study as a whole: Clonotypes shared by all four sorted-subset donors had higher generation probabilities than non-shared clonotypes. Estimated clonotype richness was generally higher in naive than memory subsets.

This TCR derives from a man aged 18 to 35 in good health. Some clones in this sample may be carry-over from other donors' samples. Sequencing was carried out using naive CD4+ T cells from PBMCs. This sample's subset: CD45RA+ positively selected. This rearrangement joins TRBV9 to TRBJ2-1; a weak D match, TRBD2 (6 bases). The CDR3 sequence is CASSVDGSLYNEQFF. For the CDR3, the DNA is TGTGCCAGCAGCGTAGACGGGAGCCTGTACAATGAGCAGTTCTTC.